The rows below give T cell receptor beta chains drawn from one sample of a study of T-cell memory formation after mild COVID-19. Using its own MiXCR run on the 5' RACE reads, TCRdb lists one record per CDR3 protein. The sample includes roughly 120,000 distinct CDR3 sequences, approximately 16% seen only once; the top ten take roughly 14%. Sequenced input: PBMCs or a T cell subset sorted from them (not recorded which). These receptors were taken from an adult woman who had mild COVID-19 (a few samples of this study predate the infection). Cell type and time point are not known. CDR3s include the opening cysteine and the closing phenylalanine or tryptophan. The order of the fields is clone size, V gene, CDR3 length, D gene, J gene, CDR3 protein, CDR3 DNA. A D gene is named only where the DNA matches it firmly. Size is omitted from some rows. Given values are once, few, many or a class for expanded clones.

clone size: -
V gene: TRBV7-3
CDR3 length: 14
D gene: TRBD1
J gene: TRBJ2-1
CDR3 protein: CASSRDSTYNEQFF
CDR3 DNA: TGTGCCAGCAGCCGGGACAGTACCTACAATGAGCAGTTCTTC

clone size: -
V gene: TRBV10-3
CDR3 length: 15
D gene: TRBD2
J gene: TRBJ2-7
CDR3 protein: CAISESTSGTYEQYF
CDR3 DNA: TGTGCCATCAGTGAGTCTACTAGCGGGACCTACGAGCAGTACTTC

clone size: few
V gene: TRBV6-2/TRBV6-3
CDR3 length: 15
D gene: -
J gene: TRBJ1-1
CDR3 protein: CASSWGIRVNTEAFF
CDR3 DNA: TGTGCCAGCAGTTGGGGTATTAGGGTGAACACTGAAGCTTTCTTT

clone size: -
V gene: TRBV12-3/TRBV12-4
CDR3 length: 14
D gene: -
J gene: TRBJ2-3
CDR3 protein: CASSLRLGIGAQYF
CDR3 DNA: TGTGCCAGCAGTTTACGACTAGGGATTGGGGCGCAGTATTTT

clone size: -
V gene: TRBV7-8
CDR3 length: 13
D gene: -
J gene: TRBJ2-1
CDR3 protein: CASRSQGEDEQFF
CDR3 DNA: TGTGCCAGCAGATCACAGGGAGAAGATGAGCAGTTCTTC

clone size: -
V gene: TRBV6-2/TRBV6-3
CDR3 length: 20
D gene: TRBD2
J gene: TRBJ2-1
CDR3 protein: CASSLREGASGVNPGNEQFF
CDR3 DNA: TGTGCCAGCAGCCTACGGGAGGGGGCTAGCGGGGTAAACCCGGGCAATGAGCAGTTCTTC

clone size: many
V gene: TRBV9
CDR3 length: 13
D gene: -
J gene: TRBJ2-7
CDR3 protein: CASSVGPSYEQYF
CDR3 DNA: TGTGCCAGCAGCGTGGGGCCTTCCTACGAGCAGTACTTC

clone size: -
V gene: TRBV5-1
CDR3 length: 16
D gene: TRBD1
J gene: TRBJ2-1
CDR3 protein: CASSLAPGGSYNEQFF
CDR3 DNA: TGCGCCAGCAGCTTGGCTCCAGGGGGCTCCTACAATGAGCAGTTCTTC

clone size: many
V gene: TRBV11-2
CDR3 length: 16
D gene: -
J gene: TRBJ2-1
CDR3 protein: CASSLKRTEKGDEQFF
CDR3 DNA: TGTGCCAGCAGCTTAAAAAGGACGGAAAAGGGCGATGAGCAGTTCTTC

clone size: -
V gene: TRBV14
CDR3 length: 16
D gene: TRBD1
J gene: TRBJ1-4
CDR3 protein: CASSSHRGVMSEKLFF
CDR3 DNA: TGTGCCAGCAGCTCGCACAGGGGAGTGATGAGTGAAAAACTGTTTTTT

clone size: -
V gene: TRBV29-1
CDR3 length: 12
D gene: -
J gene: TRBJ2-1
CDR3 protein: CSATTPHNEQFF
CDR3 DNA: TGCAGCGCCACTACGCCACACAATGAGCAGTTCTTC

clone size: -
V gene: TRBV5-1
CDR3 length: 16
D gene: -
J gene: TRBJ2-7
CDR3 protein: CASSPAGGVGPYEQYF
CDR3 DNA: TGCGCCAGCAGCCCCGCCGGGGGAGTGGGGCCATACGAGCAGTACTTC

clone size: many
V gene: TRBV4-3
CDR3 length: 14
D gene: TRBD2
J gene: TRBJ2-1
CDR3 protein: CASSRTGLAAEQFF
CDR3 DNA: TGCGCCAGCAGCCGAACGGGACTAGCGGCCGAGCAGTTCTTC

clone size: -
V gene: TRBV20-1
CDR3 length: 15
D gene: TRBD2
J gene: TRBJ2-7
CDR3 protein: CSAPPSSGAAYEQYF
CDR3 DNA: TGCAGTGCCCCCCCGAGCAGCGGGGCAGCCTACGAGCAGTACTTC

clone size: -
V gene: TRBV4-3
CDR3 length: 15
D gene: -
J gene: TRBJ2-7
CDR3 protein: CASSPSVSPAYEQYF
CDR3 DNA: TGCGCCAGCAGCCCGTCCGTGAGCCCGGCCTACGAGCAGTACTTC

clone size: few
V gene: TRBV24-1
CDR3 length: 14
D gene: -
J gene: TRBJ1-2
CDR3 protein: CATSDTGTTYGYTF
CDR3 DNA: TGTGCCACCAGTGATACCGGGACGACCTATGGCTACACCTTC

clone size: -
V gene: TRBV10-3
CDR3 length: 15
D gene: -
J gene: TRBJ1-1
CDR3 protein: CAISESLQGGTEAFF
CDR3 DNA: TGTGCCATCAGTGAGTCACTCCAGGGCGGCACTGAAGCTTTCTTT

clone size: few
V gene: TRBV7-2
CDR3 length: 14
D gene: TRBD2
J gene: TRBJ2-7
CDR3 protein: CASSVGTSEYEQYF
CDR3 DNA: TGTGCCAGCAGCGTCGGGACTAGCGAGTACGAGCAGTACTTC

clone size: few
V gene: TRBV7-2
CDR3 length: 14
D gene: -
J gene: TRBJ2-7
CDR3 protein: CASSLEWQGYEQYF
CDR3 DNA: TGTGCCAGCAGCTTAGAGTGGCAGGGCTACGAGCAGTACTTC

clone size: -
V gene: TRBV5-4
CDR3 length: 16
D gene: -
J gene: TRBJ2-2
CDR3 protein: CASSGDKADYTGELFF
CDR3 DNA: TGTGCCAGCAGCGGGGACAAGGCCGACTACACCGGGGAGCTGTTTTTT

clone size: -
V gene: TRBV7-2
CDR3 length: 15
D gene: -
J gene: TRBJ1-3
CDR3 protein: CASSQGGSSGNTIYF
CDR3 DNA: TGTGCCAGCAGCCAAGGCGGATCCTCTGGAAACACCATATATTTT

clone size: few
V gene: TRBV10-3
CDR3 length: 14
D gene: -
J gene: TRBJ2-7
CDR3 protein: CAISDWTEYYEQYF
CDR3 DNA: TGTGCCATCAGTGACTGGACTGAATACTACGAGCAGTACTTC

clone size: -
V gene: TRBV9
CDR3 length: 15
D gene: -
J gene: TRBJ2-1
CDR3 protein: CASSLGRGSNNEQFF
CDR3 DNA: TGTGCCAGCAGCCTGGGGCGCGGTTCCAACAATGAGCAGTTCTTC

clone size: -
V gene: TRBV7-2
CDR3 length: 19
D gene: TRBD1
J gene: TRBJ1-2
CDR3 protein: CASSLQGALYYSANYGYTF
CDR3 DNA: TGTGCCAGCAGCTTACAGGGGGCTTTATACTACTCGGCTAACTATGGCTACACCTTC

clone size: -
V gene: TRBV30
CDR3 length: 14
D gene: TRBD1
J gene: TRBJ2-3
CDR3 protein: CAWSRTGRTDTQYF
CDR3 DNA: TGTGCCTGGAGTCGGACAGGGCGCACAGATACGCAGTATTTT

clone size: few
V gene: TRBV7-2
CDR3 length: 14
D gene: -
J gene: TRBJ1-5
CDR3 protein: CASSLAGTYQPQHF
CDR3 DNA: TGTGCCAGCAGCTTAGCTGGGACCTATCAGCCCCAGCATTTT

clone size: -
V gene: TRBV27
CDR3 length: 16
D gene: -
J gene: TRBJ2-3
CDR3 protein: CASSLSPEALTDTQYF
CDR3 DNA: TGTGCCAGCAGTTTATCGCCGGAGGCGCTCACAGATACGCAGTATTTT

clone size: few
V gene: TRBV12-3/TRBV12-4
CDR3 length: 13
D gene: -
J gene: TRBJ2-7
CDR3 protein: CASSPLLGVEQYF
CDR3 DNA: TGTGCCAGCAGTCCTCTTCTCGGCGTCGAGCAGTACTTC

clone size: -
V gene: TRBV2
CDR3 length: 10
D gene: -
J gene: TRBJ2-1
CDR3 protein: CASSDDEQFF
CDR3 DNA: TGTGCCAGCAGTGATGATGAGCAGTTCTTC

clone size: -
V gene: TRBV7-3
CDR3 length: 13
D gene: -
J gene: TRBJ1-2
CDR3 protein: CASSFGGGNGYTF
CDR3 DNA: TGTGCCAGCAGCTTCGGCGGGGGGAATGGCTACACCTTC

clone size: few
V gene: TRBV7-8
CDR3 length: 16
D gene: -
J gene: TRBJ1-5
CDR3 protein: CASSLAYTGRSQPQHF
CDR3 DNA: TGTGCCAGCAGCTTAGCTTACACAGGGCGGTCTCAGCCCCAGCATTTT

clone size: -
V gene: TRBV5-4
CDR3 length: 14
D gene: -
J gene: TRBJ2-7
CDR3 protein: CASSLWDRSYEQYF
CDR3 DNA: TGTGCCAGCAGCTTGTGGGACCGCTCCTACGAGCAGTACTTC

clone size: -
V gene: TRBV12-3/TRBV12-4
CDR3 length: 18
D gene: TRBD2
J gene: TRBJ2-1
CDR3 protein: CATIGGLAGGYSYNEQFF
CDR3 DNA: TGTGCCACCATAGGAGGACTAGCGGGAGGCTACTCCTACAATGAGCAGTTCTTC

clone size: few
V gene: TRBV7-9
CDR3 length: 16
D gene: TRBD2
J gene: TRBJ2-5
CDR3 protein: CASSAGLAASQETQYF
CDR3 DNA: TGTGCCAGCAGCGCGGGACTAGCGGCAAGCCAAGAGACCCAGTACTTC

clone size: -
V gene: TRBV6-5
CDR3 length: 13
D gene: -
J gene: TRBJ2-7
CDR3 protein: CASSWVGTYEQYF
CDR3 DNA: TGTGCCAGCAGTTGGGTGGGGACCTACGAGCAGTACTTC

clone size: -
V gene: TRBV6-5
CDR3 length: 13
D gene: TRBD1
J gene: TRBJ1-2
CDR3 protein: CASTPGQPYGYTF
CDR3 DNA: TGTGCCAGCACCCCGGGACAGCCCTATGGCTACACCTTC

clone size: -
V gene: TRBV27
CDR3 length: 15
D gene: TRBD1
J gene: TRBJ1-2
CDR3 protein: CASSFARGYNYGYTF
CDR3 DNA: TGTGCCAGCAGTTTTGCCAGGGGGTACAACTATGGCTACACCTTC

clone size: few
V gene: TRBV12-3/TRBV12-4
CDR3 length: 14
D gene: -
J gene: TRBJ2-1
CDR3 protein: CASSFSAEMNEQFF
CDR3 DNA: TGTGCCAGCAGTTTTTCGGCGGAGATGAATGAGCAGTTCTTC

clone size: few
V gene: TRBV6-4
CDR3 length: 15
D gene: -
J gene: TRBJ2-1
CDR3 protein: CASRREPSSYNEQFF
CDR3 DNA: TGTGCCAGCAGGAGGGAGCCAAGCTCCTACAATGAGCAGTTCTTC

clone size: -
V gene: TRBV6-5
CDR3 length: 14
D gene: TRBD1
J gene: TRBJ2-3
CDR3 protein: CATLGTGGSSTQYF
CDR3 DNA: TGTGCCACGCTGGGGACAGGGGGCTCGAGTACGCAGTATTTT

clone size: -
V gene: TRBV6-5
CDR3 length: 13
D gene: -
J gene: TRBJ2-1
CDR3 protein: CASSSLRYNEQFF
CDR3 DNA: TGTGCCAGCAGTTCACTGCGATACAATGAGCAGTTCTTC

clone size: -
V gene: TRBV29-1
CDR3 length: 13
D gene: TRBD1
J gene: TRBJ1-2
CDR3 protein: CSDRARGGYGYTF
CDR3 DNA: TGCAGCGACCGCGCCAGGGGGGGCTATGGCTACACCTTC

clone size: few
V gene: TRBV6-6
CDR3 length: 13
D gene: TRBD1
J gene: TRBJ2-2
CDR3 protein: CASTTGGSGELFF
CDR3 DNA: TGTGCCAGCACTACAGGGGGCTCCGGGGAGCTGTTTTTT

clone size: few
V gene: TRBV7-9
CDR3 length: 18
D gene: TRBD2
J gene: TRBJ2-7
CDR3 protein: CASSLAPGLAGGLDEQYF
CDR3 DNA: TGTGCCAGCAGCTTAGCCCCCGGACTAGCGGGGGGGCTTGACGAGCAGTACTTC

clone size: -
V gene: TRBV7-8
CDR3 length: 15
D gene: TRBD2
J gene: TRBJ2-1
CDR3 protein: CASSLGAGLAGKQFF
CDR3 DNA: TGTGCCAGCAGCTTAGGGGCTGGTCTAGCGGGAAAGCAGTTCTTC